Shown below are 5 T cell receptor beta chains from a single sample sequenced in a study of T cell responses to AZD1222 COVID-19 vaccine. Assay: immunoSEQ multiplex PCR; the TCRdb copy retains only in-frame clones and omits some. The table records about 120,000 clones, less than 90% of them present only once. The input for sequencing was peripheral blood, taken on day 0 of AZD1222 vaccination. The receptors originated from an adult in good health.

The chain recombines TRBV2 with TRBJ1-4, with 8 bases identical to TRBD1. V dropped 8 bases and J dropped 4; count of bases not matched to a gene: 9. The germline V gene encodes CDR1 SNHLY and CDR2 FYNNEI. The CDR3 length is 15 residues. The CDR3 region is CASLMTGADNEKLFF. The CDR3 DNA sequence: TGTGCCAGCCTTATGACAGGGGCTGATAATGAAAAACTGTTTTTT.

For the CDR3, the DNA is TGTGCCAGCAGCTTAGCAGGGAACACTGAAGCTTTCTTT. Translation: CASSLAGNTEAFF. The V and J genes are TRBV11-3 and TRBJ1-1; no firm D call. V dropped 1 base and J dropped 1 base, with 4 bases sitting between them. CDR1 and CDR2 (germline): SGHNT, YENEEA. This CDR3 is 13 amino acids long.

This clone was detected once. The rearrangement joins TRBV4-2 to TRBJ1-1; TRBD1 agrees at 7 bases. Losses at the gene ends were 4 bases for V and 6 bases for J; bases not matched to a gene: 11. This CDR3 has 15 amino acids. Germline V CDR1 and CDR2: LGHNA, YNFKEQ. In nucleotides, the CDR3 is TGTGCCAGCAGCCCACGAAAGACAGGGTGGCCTGAAGCTTTCTTT. Protein sequence: CASSPRKTGWPEAFF.

The J gene is TRBJ1-4, the V gene TRBV5-1, with D possibly matching TRBD1 (6 bases). The ends were cut back, 0 bases at V and 0 bases at J, with 9 bases in the middle. The V gene's germline CDR1 is SGHRS and CDR2 YFSETQ. The CDR3 is 16 amino acids. The CDR3 protein is CASSLDRVATNEKLFF. The CDR3 nucleotides are TGCGCCAGCAGCTTGGACAGGGTTGCAACTAATGAAAAACTGTTTTTT.

This clone was picked up one time. The chain has TRBV5-4 and TRBJ1-3; no firm D call. The CDR3 length is 18 residues. V lost 0 bases to trimming and J lost 0 bases, with 16 bases between them. CDR1 and CDR2 from the germline V gene are SGHNT and YYREEE (reference sequence). In DNA, the CDR3 is TGTGCCAGCAGCTTGGCCCCGACATCGGGCCTCTCTGGAAACACCATATATTTT. Translated: CASSLAPTSGLSGNTIYF.